The 10 T cell receptor beta chains below all came from one sample that was sequenced in a study of shared clonotypes between healthy human individuals. Generated by immunoSEQ multiplex PCR, the TCRdb table keeps only in-frame clones and is missing some. Of under 1,100,000 clones in the sample, around 76% were seen once. Material: memory CD4+ T cells sorted from blood. This sample's subset: CD45RA-negative fraction. The origin of the receptors is a man aged 18 to 29 in good health.

The genes are TRBV10-3 and TRBJ1-5; tentatively, D is TRBD1 (6 bases). With 4 bases removed from V and 5 bases from J, the gap between germline ends came to 21 bases. The germline CDR1 and CDR2 sequences are ENHRY and SYGVKD. This CDR3 contains 17 residues. The CDR3 nucleotides are TGTGCCATCAGTGGGGGGGCCTCGGCCCCCGGGGATCAGCCCCAGCATTTT. Its protein is CAISGGASAPGDQPQHF.

The chain employs TRBV10-2 and TRBJ2-3, with 11 bases fitting TRBD2. The CDR3 is 17 amino acids. Germline V CDR1 and CDR2: WSHSY, SAAADI. V shed 0 bases and J 4 bases; nucleotides not matched to a gene: 6. The CDR3 loop is CASSESLAGVRSDTQYF. In DNA, the CDR3 is TGCGCCAGCAGTGAGTCACTAGCGGGAGTCAGATCAGATACGCAGTATTTT.

This chain joins TRBV2 and TRBJ2-7; TRBD1 is a possible D gene (6 bases). Per the germline V gene, CDR1 is SNHLY and CDR2 is FYNNEI. Trimming removed 4 bases at V and 0 bases at J, with 10 bases between. This CDR3 has 14 residues. The CDR3 spells CASSGGRGSYEQYF. The CDR3 DNA is TGTGCCAGCAGTGGCGGCAGGGGCTCCTACGAGCAGTACTTC.

The J gene is TRBJ2-5, the V gene TRBV2; D not resolved. The germline V gene encodes CDR1 SNHLY and CDR2 FYNNEI. This CDR3 is 12 amino acids long. Deletions cut 5 bases from V and 5 bases from J, with 9 bases between. CDR3 region: CASSPTRETQYF. The CDR3 bases are TGTGCCAGCAGTCCAACCAGGGAGACCCAGTACTTC.

This sequence joins TRBV2 and TRBJ1-1, with unresolved D. Germline CDR1 SNHLY, CDR2 FYNNEI. This CDR3 contains 11 residues. V was clipped by 6 bases and J by 7 bases, with 9 bases between them. In nucleotides, the CDR3 is TGTGCCAGCAGACTAAGCTATGAAGCTTTCTTT. This codes for CASRLSYEAFF.

Regarding this clone: Different DNA sequences within this sample yield the same CDR3. The CDR3 is CASSGDSSYEQYF. The CDR3 DNA reads TGTGCCAGCAGTGGGGACAGTAGTTACGAGCAGTACTTC. This chain uses TRBV28 with TRBJ2-7; TRBD1 aligns across 7 bases. V was clipped by 5 bases and J by 4 bases; unmatched bases: 5. Germline CDR1 reads MDHEN; CDR2 reads SYDVKM. The CDR3 runs to 13 residues.

CDR3 nucleotide sequence: TGTGCCTGGAGCGCAAGCTCGGACACTGAAGCTTTCTTT. Amino acids: CAWSASSDTEAFF. The chain carries TRBV30 and TRBJ1-1; D uncertain. The CDR3 loop spans 13 amino acids. Trimming pared 3 bases from V and 3 bases from J, leaving 11 bases between. CDR1 and CDR2 from the germline V gene are GTSNPN and SVGIG (reference sequence).

The chain employs TRBV11-2 and TRBJ2-3, with 8 bases matching TRBD1. V was pared by 4 bases and J by 1 base, with 7 bases of the junction left unmatched. The CDR3 contains 16 residues. Germline V gene sequence: CDR1 SGHAT, CDR2 FQNNGV. The CDR3 DNA is TGTGCCAGCAGCTACCTTACAGGGGGAGGCACAGATACGCAGTATTTT. It translates to CASSYLTGGGTDTQYF.

Remarks on this clone: Other DNA sequences in the same sample also yield this CDR3. The rearrangement links TRBV7-2 to TRBJ2-3; 12 bases are a match to TRBD2. Germline CDR1 SGHTA, CDR2 FQGNSA. There are 16 residues in the CDR3. J gave up 1 base and V 1 base, and 0 bases lay outside the gene matches. The CDR3 here is CASSLGLAGGTDTQYF. In DNA, the CDR3 is TGTGCCAGCAGCTTAGGACTAGCGGGGGGCACAGATACGCAGTATTTT.

The chain recombines TRBV28 with TRBJ1-4; D is undetermined. Germline-derived CDR1 and CDR2 are MDHEN and SYDVKM. The V and J ends lost 5 bases and 7 bases respectively, with 17 bases between them. The CDR3 loop spans 15 amino acids. The CDR3 nucleotides are TGTGCCAGCAGTGCCCCCTCGAAGGTGCGTGAAAAACTGTTTTTT. Protein sequence: CASSAPSKVREKLFF.